A single sample gave rise to the 2 T cell receptor beta chains below, sequenced in a study of blood T cell repertoires in COVID-19. The protocol was immunoSEQ multiplex PCR, while the TCRdb copy is restricted to in-frame clones and leaves out a portion. The sample holds 85,000 to 130,000 clones, less than 80% seen once. Input material: peripheral blood. The source of these receptors is a man at least 80 years old with COVID-19, enrolled during active disease.

This clone was counted only a few times. The CDR3 protein is CASSEAPTTPEQYF. CDR3 in DNA: TGTGCCAGCAGTGAAGCGCCCACTACCCCCGAGCAGTACTTC. The chain couples TRBV2 to TRBJ2-7, with D uncertain. CDR3 length equals 14 residues. Trimming stripped 0 bases from V and 6 bases from J, with 12 bases between. Germline V lookup: CDR1 SNHLY, CDR2 FYNNEI.

The chain carries TRBV2 and TRBJ1-2, with D hard to call. The CDR3 length is 14 residues. Germline CDR1 and CDR2: SNHLY and FYNNEI. V was clipped by 3 bases and J by 0 bases, with 8 bases between them. The chain's CDR3 is CASSDYGTNYGYTF. CDR3 DNA sequence: TGTGCCAGCAGTGATTACGGGACTAACTATGGCTACACCTTC. The full variable domain, rest sourced from reference TRBV2 and TRBJ1-2, is EPEVTQTPSHQVTQMGQEVILRCVPISNHLYFYWYRQILGQKVEFLVSFYNNEISEKSEIFDDQFSVERPDGSNFTLKIRSTKLEDSAMYFCASSDYGTNYGYTFGSGTRLTVV.